Below, 17 T cell receptor beta chains from the same sample are listed, as sequenced in a study of T-cell memory formation after mild COVID-19. TCRdb re-analysed the 5' RACE reads in MiXCR, keeping a single row per CDR3 protein. The sample has about 340,000 distinct CDR3 sequences, 21% seen once. The sequencing sample was made of PBMCs or a T cell subset sorted from them (not recorded which). The receptor source for this set is an adult woman who had mild COVID-19 (a few samples of this study predate the infection). Cell type and time point are not known.

The rearrangement joins TRBV12-3 or TRBV12-4 to TRBJ2-3; no clear D. V was shortened by 8 bases and J by 11 bases, with 17 bases between the two germline ends. This CDR3 has 12 residues. The CDR3 loop reads CASRIVGQRQYF. The CDR3 DNA sequence: TGTGCCAGCCGAATCGTAGGCCAACGGCAGTATTTT.

There are a few counts of this clonotype. V usage is TRBV7-3 and J usage is TRBJ2-1, with 10 positions matching TRBD2. There are 13 residues in the CDR3. The junction had 4 bases not matched to a gene; V was cut back by 7 bases and J by 7 bases. Looked up from germline, CDR1 is SGHTA and CDR2 is FQGTGA. The CDR3 DNA sequence: TGTGCCAGCACAAGCGGGAGGGCTAATGAGCAGTTCTTC. It codes for CASTSGRANEQFF.

This clonotype showed up many times. The chain carries TRBV7-9 and TRBJ2-7; no firm D call. The CDR3 consists of 12 residues. The V gene's germline CDR1 is SEHNR and CDR2 FQNEAQ (reference sequence). V was shortened by 2 bases and J by 5 bases, with 7 bases between the two germline ends. CDR3 sequence (DNA): TGTGCCAGCAGCTTAAGTAGTAACGAGCAGTACTTC. Translated: CASSLSSNEQYF.

The rearrangement uses TRBV27 and TRBJ2-5, with D hard to call. This CDR3 spans 13 amino acids. Trimming removed 5 bases at V and 5 bases at J, with 12 bases between. Germline V gene data show CDR1 as MNHEY and CDR2 as SMNVEV (reference sequence). The CDR3, as DNA: TGTGCCAGCAGTCCCTTCGTTAGGGAGACCCAGTACTTC. This gives the protein CASSPFVRETQYF.

The chain couples TRBV7-9 to TRBJ1-1; no clear D. V was shortened by 2 bases and J by 3 bases, with 13 bases between the two germline ends. The CDR3 covers 15 residues. In germline, CDR1 is SEHNR, CDR2 FQNEAQ (reference sequence). The CDR3 sequence is CASSLFVLQDTEAFF. CDR3 DNA sequence: TGTGCCAGCAGCTTATTCGTACTCCAAGACACTGAAGCTTTCTTT.

The chain combines TRBV7-9 with TRBJ1-5; TRBD1 agrees at 7 bases. Trimming at V came to 4 bases and at J to 3 bases, leaving 6 bases not matched to a gene. Per the germline V gene, CDR1 is SEHNR and CDR2 is FQNEAQ (reference sequence). CDR3 length: 15 amino acids. CDR3 nucleotide sequence: TGTGCCAGCAGCTCTGACAGGGAGGCCAATCAGCCCCAGCATTTT. This translates into CASSSDREANQPQHF.

The genes are TRBV29-1 and TRBJ2-7; D could derive from TRBD1 or TRBD2 (7 bases each). V lost 4 bases to trimming and J lost 4 bases, with 14 bases between them. Germline assignment: CDR1 SQVTM and CDR2 ANQGSEA. The CDR3 spans 13 residues. The CDR3 DNA reads as TGCAGCGTTGTCCCCAGGGGGGGGTACGAGCAGTACTTC. Translation gives CSVVPRGGYEQYF.

This rearrangement joins TRBV2 to TRBJ1-4; TRBD1 aligns across 7 bases. The germline V gene has CDR1 SNHLY and CDR2 FYNNEI. Trimming removed 4 bases from V and 4 bases from J; junction bases left unmatched: 0. The length of the CDR3 is 13 residues. This chain's CDR3 is CASSGQGNEKLFF. The CDR3 coding sequence is TGTGCCAGCAGTGGACAGGGTAATGAAAAACTGTTTTTT.

This clonotype was seen a few times. The genes are TRBV7-9 and TRBJ2-7; perhaps TRBD1 as D (6 bases). This CDR3 is 15 amino acids long. CDR1 is SEHNR and CDR2 is FQNEAQ in the germline V gene (reference sequence). Deletions cut 5 bases from V and 3 bases from J, with 17 bases between. The CDR3 is CASSPPGHGIYEQYF. The CDR3 DNA follows: TGTGCCAGCAGCCCGCCGGGACATGGAATCTACGAGCAGTACTTC.

This clonotype has a count of ten or more. The chain links TRBV12-3 or TRBV12-4 to TRBJ1-1, with D unclear. The CDR3 length is 13 residues. V lost 3 bases, J lost 1 base, and 6 bases lay in between. DNA for the CDR3: TGTGCCAGCAGTTTTGGGGAGAACACTGAAGCTTTCTTT. This translates into CASSFGENTEAFF.

The rearrangement joins TRBV7-2 to TRBJ2-3, with D unresolved. Germline CDR1 SGHTA, CDR2 FQGNSA. Trimming left V 4 bases short and J 4 bases short, with 9 bases between. CDR3 size: 13 residues. DNA of the CDR3: TGTGCCAGCAGCTCCGGCGTTTCAGATACGCAGTATTTT. Its translation is CASSSGVSDTQYF.

This clonotype was observed a handful of times. The chain carries TRBV6-4 and TRBJ2-1; 11 bases are shared with TRBD2. Trimming at V came to 3 bases and at J to 8 bases, leaving 9 bases not matched to a gene. Germline assignment: CDR1 MRHNA and CDR2 SNTAGT. The CDR3 length is 16 residues. The chain's CDR3 is CASSEYTSGRGYEQFF. DNA of the CDR3: TGTGCCAGCAGTGAATATACTAGCGGGAGAGGTTATGAGCAGTTCTTC.

In its sample, this clonotype was seen a few times. The chain links TRBV20-1 to TRBJ1-1; TRBD1 might be the D (5 bases). The germline gives CDR1 DFQATT, CDR2 SNEGSKA (reference sequence). The CDR3 extends over 13 amino acids. V lost 0 bases and J lost 7, with 12 bases in between. The CDR3 reads CSAREGLGGEAFF. DNA of the CDR3: TGCAGTGCTAGAGAGGGCCTCGGGGGTGAAGCTTTCTTT.

This clonotype was detected only a few times. V gene TRBV15 combines with J gene TRBJ2-3; D is uncertain. Germline CDR1 and CDR2: LNHNV and YYDKDF (reference sequence). The V end lost 0 bases, the J end lost 1 base, and 11 bases lay between the germline ends. The CDR3 sequence is 16 residues long. The CDR3 nucleotides read TGTGCCACCAGCAGAGACTACGGAAGGCGCACAGATACGCAGTATTTT. Protein product: CATSRDYGRRTDTQYF. Complete variable domain (other parts from reference TRBV15 and TRBJ2-3): DAMVIQNPRYQVTQFGKPVTLSCSQTLNHNVMYWYQQKSSQAPKLLFHYYDKDFNNEADTPDNFQSRRPNTSFCFLDIRSPGLGDTAMYLCATSRDYGRRTDTQYFGPGTRLTVL.

This clonotype was seen a few times. V and J are TRBV4-3 and TRBJ1-2, with a tentative D call TRBD1 (5 bases). CDR3 length: 16 residues. V lost 0 bases, J lost 6 bases, and 17 bases lay in between. CDR1 is LGHNA and CDR2 is YSLEER in the germline V gene. The CDR3 here is CASSQDREVRWDGYTF. CDR3 sequence (DNA): TGCGCCAGCAGCCAAGACAGGGAGGTTAGGTGGGATGGCTACACCTTC.

This clonotype showed up many times. The gene calls are TRBV15 and TRBJ2-3; D possibly uses TRBD1 or TRBD2 (5 bases each). Trimming cost V 5 bases and J 0 bases, with 21 bases left between them. Per the germline V gene, CDR1 is LNHNV and CDR2 is YYDKDF (reference sequence). This CDR3 is built from 18 residues. The CDR3 sequence: CATSEGTAGTPSTDTQYF. The CDR3 DNA reads as TGTGCCACCAGCGAGGGAACGGCAGGGACCCCTAGCACAGATACGCAGTATTTT. The entire variable domain, with the rest obtained from reference TRBV15 and TRBJ2-3, is as follows: DAMVIQNPRYQVTQFGKPVTLSCSQTLNHNVMYWYQQKSSQAPKLLFHYYDKDFNNEADTPDNFQSRRPNTSFCFLDIRSPGLGDTAMYLCATSEGTAGTPSTDTQYFGPGTRLTVL.

The gene calls are TRBV5-1 and TRBJ2-1; 7 bases line up with TRBD2. Germline V gene sequence: CDR1 SGHRS, CDR2 YFSETQ. This CDR3 comprises 15 residues. The J segment lost 0 bases and the V segment lost 3 bases, leaving 3 bases of the junction unmatched. CDR3 DNA: TGCGCCAGCAGCTCCGGGAGGTACTCCTACAATGAGCAGTTCTTC. Translating it yields CASSSGRYSYNEQFF. Combining the CDR3 with reference TRBV5-1 and TRBJ2-1 gives the whole variable domain KAGVTQTPRYLIKTRGQQVTLSCSPISGHRSVSWYQQTPGQGLQFLFEYFSETQRNKGNFPGRFSGRQFSNSRSEMNVSTLELGDSALYLCASSSGRYSYNEQFFGPGTRLTVL.